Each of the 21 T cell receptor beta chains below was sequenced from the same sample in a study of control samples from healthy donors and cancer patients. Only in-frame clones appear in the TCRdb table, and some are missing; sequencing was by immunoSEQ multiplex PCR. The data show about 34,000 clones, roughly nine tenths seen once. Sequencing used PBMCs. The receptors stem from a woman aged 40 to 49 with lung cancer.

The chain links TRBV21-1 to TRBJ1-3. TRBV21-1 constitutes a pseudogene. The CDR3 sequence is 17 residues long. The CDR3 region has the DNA TGTGCCAGCAGCAAAGTTTATTCGGCAGCTTCTGGAAACACCATATATTTT. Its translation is CASSKVYSAASGNTIYF.

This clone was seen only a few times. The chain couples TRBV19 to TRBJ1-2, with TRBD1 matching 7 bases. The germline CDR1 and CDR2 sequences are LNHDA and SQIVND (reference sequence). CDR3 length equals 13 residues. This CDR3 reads CASRQGANYGYTF. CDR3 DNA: TGTGCTTCGCGGCAGGGGGCTAACTATGGCTACACCTTC.

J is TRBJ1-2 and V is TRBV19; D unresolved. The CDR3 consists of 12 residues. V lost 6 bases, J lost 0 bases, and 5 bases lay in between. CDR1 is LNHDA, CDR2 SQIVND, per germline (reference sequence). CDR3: CASSASNYGYTF. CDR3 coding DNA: TGTGCCAGTAGCGCATCTAACTATGGCTACACCTTC.

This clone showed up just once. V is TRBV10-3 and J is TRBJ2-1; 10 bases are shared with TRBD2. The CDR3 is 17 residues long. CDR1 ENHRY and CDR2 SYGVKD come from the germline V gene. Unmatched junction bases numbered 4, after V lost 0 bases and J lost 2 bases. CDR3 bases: TGTGCCATCAGTGAGTCGCTAGCGGGGGCAACCTACAATGAGCAGTTCTTC. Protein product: CAISESLAGATYNEQFF.

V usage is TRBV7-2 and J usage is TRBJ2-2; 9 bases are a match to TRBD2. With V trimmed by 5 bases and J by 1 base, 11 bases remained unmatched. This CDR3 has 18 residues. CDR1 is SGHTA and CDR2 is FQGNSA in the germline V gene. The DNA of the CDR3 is TGTGCCAGCAGCCCCCAGGCTAGCGGGGCGGGGAACACCGGGGAGCTGTTTTTT. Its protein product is CASSPQASGAGNTGELFF.

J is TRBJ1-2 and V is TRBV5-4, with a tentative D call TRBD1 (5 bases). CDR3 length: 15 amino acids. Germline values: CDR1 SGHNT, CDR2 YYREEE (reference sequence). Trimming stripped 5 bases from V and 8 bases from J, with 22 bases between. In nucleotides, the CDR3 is TGTGCCAGCAGTCGGGGGGACGGCGTTGGAAGGGGCTACACCTTC. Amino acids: CASSRGDGVGRGYTF.

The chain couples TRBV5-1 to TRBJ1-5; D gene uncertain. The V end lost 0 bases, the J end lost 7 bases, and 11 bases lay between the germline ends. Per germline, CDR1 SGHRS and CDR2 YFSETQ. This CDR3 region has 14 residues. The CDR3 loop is CASSLGSTDQPQHF. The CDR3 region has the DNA TGCGCCAGCAGCTTGGGCAGTACCGACCAGCCCCAGCATTTT.

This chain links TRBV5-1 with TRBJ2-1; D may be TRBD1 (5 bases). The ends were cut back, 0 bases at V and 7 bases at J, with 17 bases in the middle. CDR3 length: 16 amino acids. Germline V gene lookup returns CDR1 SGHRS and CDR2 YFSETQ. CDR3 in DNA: TGCGCCAGCAGCTTGGAGGGGTCAAACAGCCAAAATGAGCAGTTCTTC. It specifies CASSLEGSNSQNEQFF.

The CDR3 loop reads CASSFTAVERTGSETQYF. In DNA form, the CDR3 reads TGTGCCAGCAGCTTTACGGCAGTGGAACGCACAGGGTCAGAGACCCAGTACTTC. The V call is TRBV7-3, the J call TRBJ2-5; tentatively, D is TRBD1 (6 bases). CDR1 and CDR2 (germline): SGHTA, FQGTGA. This CDR3 is built from 18 residues. V dropped 3 bases and J dropped 4 bases, with 24 bases sitting between them.

The CDR3 loop is CASSLDRGSYGYTF. The DNA of the CDR3 is TGTGCCAGCTCACTCGACAGGGGGTCCTATGGCTACACCTTC. The rearrangement uses TRBV18 and TRBJ1-2, with TRBD1 identical over 9 bases. The CDR3 extends over 14 amino acids. Per the germline V gene, CDR1 is KGHSH and CDR2 is LQKENI. Trimming took 4 bases from V and 4 from J; bases not matched to a gene: 4. The variable domain in full, completed from reference TRBV18 and TRBJ1-2, reads NAGVMQNPRHLVRRRGQEARLRCSPMKGHSHVYWYRQLPEEGLKFMVYLQKENIIDESGMPKERFSAEFPKEGPSILRIQQVVRGDSAAYFCASSLDRGSYGYTFGSGTRLTVV.

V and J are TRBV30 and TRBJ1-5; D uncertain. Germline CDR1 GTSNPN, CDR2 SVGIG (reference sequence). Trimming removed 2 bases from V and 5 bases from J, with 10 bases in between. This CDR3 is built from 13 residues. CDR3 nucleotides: TGTGCCTGGAGTCCGACCCTTGATCAGCCCCAGCATTTT. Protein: CAWSPTLDQPQHF.

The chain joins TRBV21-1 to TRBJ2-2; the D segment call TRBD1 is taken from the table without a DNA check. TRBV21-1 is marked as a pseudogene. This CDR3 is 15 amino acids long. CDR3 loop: CASSTAGAYTGELFF. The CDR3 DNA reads TGTGCCAGCAGCACAGCGGGGGCCTACACCGGGGAGCTGTTTTTT.

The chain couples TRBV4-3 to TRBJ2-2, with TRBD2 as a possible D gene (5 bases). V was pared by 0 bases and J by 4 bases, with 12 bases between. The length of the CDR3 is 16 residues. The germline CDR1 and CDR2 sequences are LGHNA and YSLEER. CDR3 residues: CASSQDTGIVTGELFF. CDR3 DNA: TGCGCCAGCAGCCAAGATACGGGGATTGTCACCGGGGAGCTGTTTTTT.

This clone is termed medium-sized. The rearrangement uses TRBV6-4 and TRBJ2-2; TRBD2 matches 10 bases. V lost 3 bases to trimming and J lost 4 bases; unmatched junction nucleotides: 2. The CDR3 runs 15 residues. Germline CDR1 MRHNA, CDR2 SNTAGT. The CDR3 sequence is CASSESGGATGELFF. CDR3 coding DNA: TGTGCCAGCAGTGAAAGCGGGGGGGCCACCGGGGAGCTGTTTTTT.

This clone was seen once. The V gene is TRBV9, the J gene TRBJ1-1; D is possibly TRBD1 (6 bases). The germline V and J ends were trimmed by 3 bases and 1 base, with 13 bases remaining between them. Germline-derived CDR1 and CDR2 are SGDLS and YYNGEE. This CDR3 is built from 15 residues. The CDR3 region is CASSEMTGQNTEAFF. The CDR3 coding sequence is TGTGCCAGCAGCGAAATGACGGGACAGAACACTGAAGCTTTCTTT. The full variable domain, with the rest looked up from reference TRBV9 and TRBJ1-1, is DSGVTQTPKHLITATGQRVTLRCSPRSGDLSVYWYQQSLDQGLQFLIQYYNGEERAKGNILERFSAQQFPDLHSELNLSSLELGDSALYFCASSEMTGQNTEAFFGQGTRLTVV.

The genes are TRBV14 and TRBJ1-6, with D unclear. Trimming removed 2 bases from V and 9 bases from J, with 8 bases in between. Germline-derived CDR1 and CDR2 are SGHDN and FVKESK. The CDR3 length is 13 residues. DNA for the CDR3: TGTGCCAGCAGCCAATCGATGGGTTCACCCCTCCACTTT. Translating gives CASSQSMGSPLHF.

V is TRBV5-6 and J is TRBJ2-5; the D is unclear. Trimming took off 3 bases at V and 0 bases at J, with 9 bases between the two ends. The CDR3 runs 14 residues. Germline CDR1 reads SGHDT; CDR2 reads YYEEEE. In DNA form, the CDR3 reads TGTGCCAGCAGCTCCACCGTGTACCAAGAGACCCAGTACTTC. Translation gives CASSSTVYQETQYF.

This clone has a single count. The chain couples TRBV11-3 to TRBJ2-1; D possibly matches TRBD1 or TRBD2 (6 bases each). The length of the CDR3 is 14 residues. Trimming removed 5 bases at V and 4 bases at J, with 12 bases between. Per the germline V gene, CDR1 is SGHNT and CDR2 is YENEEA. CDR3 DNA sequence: TGTGCCAGCAGCGTGGGGGGACAATACAATGAGCAGTTCTTC. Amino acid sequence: CASSVGGQYNEQFF.

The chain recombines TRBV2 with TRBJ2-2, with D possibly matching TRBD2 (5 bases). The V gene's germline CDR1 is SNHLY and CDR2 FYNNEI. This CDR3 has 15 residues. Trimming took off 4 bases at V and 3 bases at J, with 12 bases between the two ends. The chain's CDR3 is CASSGERVYTGELFF. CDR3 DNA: TGTGCCAGCAGTGGGGAGCGAGTCTACACCGGGGAGCTGTTTTTT. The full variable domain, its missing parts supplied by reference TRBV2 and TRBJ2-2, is EPEVTQTPSHQVTQMGQEVILRCVPISNHLYFYWYRQILGQKVEFLVSFYNNEISEKSEIFDDQFSVERPDGSNFTLKIRSTKLEDSAMYFCASSGERVYTGELFFGEGSRLTVL.

CDR3 protein: CASSHQGRAEKLFF. For the CDR3, the DNA is TGCGCCAGCAGCCATCAGGGACGCGCTGAAAAACTGTTTTTT. J is TRBJ1-4 and V is TRBV4-1, with a tentative D call TRBD1 (5 bases). This CDR3 contains 14 residues. Per germline, CDR1 MGHRA and CDR2 YSYEKL. Trimming left V 3 bases short and J 7 bases short, with 12 bases between.

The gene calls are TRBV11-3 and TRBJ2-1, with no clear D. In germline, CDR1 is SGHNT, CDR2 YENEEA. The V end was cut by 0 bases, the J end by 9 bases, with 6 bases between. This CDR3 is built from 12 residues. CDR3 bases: TGTGCCAGCAGCTTAGATCGGTCTGAGCAGTTCTTC. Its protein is CASSLDRSEQFF.